These 20 T cell receptor beta chains share one sample of origin, sequenced in a study of blood T cell repertoires in COVID-19. Method: immunoSEQ multiplex PCR; TCRdb's copy keeps in-frame clones and lacks some. Here the sample spans some 240,000 clones, over 75% being singletons. Sequencing was performed on peripheral blood. The source of these receptors is a human donor in a cohort sampled during active COVID-19.

J is TRBJ1-2 and V is TRBV6-6, with TRBD1 identical over 7 bases. CDR1 MNHNY and CDR2 SVGAGI come from the germline V gene (reference sequence). Losses at the gene ends were 2 bases for V and 7 bases for J; bases not matched to a gene: 4. The CDR3 consists of 13 residues. Written as DNA, the CDR3 is TGTGCCAGCAGTTACGCTAACAGGGGTGGCTACACCTTC. Translation gives CASSYANRGGYTF.

The CDR3 coding sequence is TGTGCCAGCAGCCTAACAGATACGCAGTATTTT. Translation gives CASSLTDTQYF. V gene TRBV5-6 combines with J gene TRBJ2-3; D uncertain. V shed 4 bases and J shed 3 bases, with 3 bases lying between them. This CDR3 spans 11 amino acids. Germline CDR1 and CDR2: SGHDT and YYEEEE.

The chain links TRBV4-3 to TRBJ1-2; 9 bases line up with TRBD1. The CDR3 runs to 13 residues. CDR1 is LGHNA and CDR2 is YSLEER in the germline V gene. V was clipped by 4 bases and J by 6 bases; unmatched bases: 3. DNA for the CDR3: TGCGCCAGCAGCCTTCGACAGGGGGATGGCTACACCTTC. It encodes CASSLRQGDGYTF.

V is TRBV5-4 and J is TRBJ1-1; 8 bases are a match to TRBD1. The CDR3 loop spans 14 amino acids. The junction had 4 bases not matched to a gene; V was cut back by 2 bases and J by 4 bases. In germline, CDR1 is SGHNT, CDR2 YYREEE (reference sequence). The CDR3, as DNA: TGTGCCAGCAGCTTCCAGACAGGGGTCACTGAAGCTTTCTTT. Protein: CASSFQTGVTEAFF. The whole variable domain, remainder taken from reference TRBV5-4 and TRBJ1-1, is ETGVTQSPTHLIKTRGQQVTLRCSSQSGHNTVSWYQQALGQGPQFIFQYYREEENGRGNFPPRFSGLQFPNYSSELNVNALELDDSALYLCASSFQTGVTEAFFGQGTRLTVV.

This chain joins TRBV2 and TRBJ2-1; possible D gene TRBD1, 5 bases. CDR1 and CDR2 from the germline V gene are SNHLY and FYNNEI. The V end lost 2 bases, the J end lost 8 bases, and 10 bases lay between the germline ends. This CDR3 comprises 13 residues. This chain's CDR3 is CASSEPGSDEQFF. The CDR3 DNA reads as TGTGCCAGCAGTGAACCAGGGTCCGATGAGCAGTTCTTC.

The rearrangement joins TRBV7-2 to TRBJ2-1; TRBD2 aligns across 15 bases. This CDR3 has 16 amino acids. CDR1 is SGHTA and CDR2 is FQGNSA in the germline V gene. Trimming removed 5 bases from V and 6 bases from J; junction bases left unmatched: 5. This CDR3 reads CASSPTGLAGGNEQFF. The CDR3 DNA is TGTGCCAGCAGCCCGACGGGACTAGCGGGAGGCAATGAGCAGTTCTTC.

This clone has just a few counts. The genes are TRBV27 and TRBJ1-2; D unresolved. This CDR3 region has 12 residues. Trimming left V 4 bases short and J 8 bases short, with 11 bases between. In germline, CDR1 is MNHEY, CDR2 SMNVEV (reference sequence). In DNA form, the CDR3 reads TGTGCCAGCAGTTCCCCGAGGGCGGGCTACACCTTC. This gives the protein CASSSPRAGYTF.

The gene calls are TRBV7-2 and TRBJ2-1; 7 bases map to TRBD1. J lost 7 bases, V lost 4 bases, and 10 bases had no gene match. This CDR3 spans 15 amino acids. Germline-derived CDR1 and CDR2 are SGHTA and FQGNSA. The CDR3 DNA reads TGTGCCAGCAGCTCCGGGGAAGGGGGCATAAATGAGCAGTTCTTC. It codes for CASSSGEGGINEQFF.

V and J are TRBV7-2 and TRBJ2-3, with 7 positions matching TRBD2. Germline assignment: CDR1 SGHTA and CDR2 FQGNSA. The V segment lost 5 bases and the J segment 2 bases; nucleotides outside the gene matches: 4. The CDR3 spans 14 residues. Here the CDR3 reads CASSPGLSTDTQYF. In nucleotides, the CDR3 is TGTGCCAGCAGCCCGGGACTATCCACAGATACGCAGTATTTT.

This chain connects TRBV29-1 to TRBJ2-1; unclear D gene. CDR1 is SQVTM, CDR2 ANQGSEA, per germline. The ends were cut back, 0 bases at V and 7 bases at J, with 25 bases in the middle. This CDR3 spans 18 amino acids. CDR3 in DNA: TGCAGCGTTGAAGATGATGATTTCGCGGCAACAAGGCCTAATGAGCAGTTCTTC. As protein: CSVEDDDFAATRPNEQFF.

The V and J genes are TRBV29-1 and TRBJ1-1; D is unclear. From germline, CDR1 is SQVTM and CDR2 ANQGSEA. The CDR3 has 13 residues. V was clipped by 0 bases and J by 8 bases, with 13 bases between them. The CDR3 DNA sequence: TGCAGCGTTGAAGAACAGTCCCGAACAGAAGCTTTCTTT. Protein: CSVEEQSRTEAFF.

V and J are TRBV7-2 and TRBJ2-5; 7 bases align to TRBD1. The CDR3 loop spans 17 amino acids. Germline V lookup: CDR1 SGHTA, CDR2 FQGNSA. V shed 1 base and J 3 bases; nucleotides not matched to a gene: 11. CDR3 sequence: CASSLGGPGQLKETQYF. The CDR3 DNA sequence: TGTGCCAGCAGCTTAGGAGGCCCGGGACAGTTAAAAGAGACCCAGTACTTC.

J is TRBJ1-1 and V is TRBV6-6, with D perhaps matching TRBD1 (6 bases). This CDR3 has 15 amino acids. Germline V gene lookup returns CDR1 MNHNY and CDR2 SVGAGI (reference sequence). V gave up 2 bases and J gave up 0 bases, with 10 bases separating them. This chain's CDR3 is CASSYPGVVNTEAFF. The CDR3 region has the DNA TGTGCCAGCAGTTACCCAGGGGTTGTGAACACTGAAGCTTTCTTT.

This rearrangement joins TRBV19 to TRBJ1-5; 7 nucleotides line up with TRBD1. The ends lost 5 bases at V and 4 bases at J; junction bases unmatched: 8. This CDR3 contains 15 residues. Germline CDR1 LNHDA, CDR2 SQIVND (reference sequence). CDR3 in amino acids: CASSLSGTANQPQHF. The CDR3 DNA reads as TGTGCCAGTAGTCTGTCCGGGACAGCAAATCAGCCCCAGCATTTT.

V gene TRBV7-6 combines with J gene TRBJ2-7; D might be TRBD1 (6 bases). The ends were cut back, 8 bases at V and 1 base at J, with 18 bases in the middle. Germline-derived CDR1 and CDR2 are SGHVS and FNYEAQ. The CDR3 covers 15 residues. CDR3 bases: TGTGCCAGCTCGTATAGGACAGACCCGTCCTACGAGCAGTACTTC. This sequence encodes CASSYRTDPSYEQYF.

The V gene is TRBV2, the J gene TRBJ2-7; 8 bases are a match to TRBD2. V lost 6 bases and J lost 9; bases outside the gene matches: 19. The germline V gene encodes CDR1 SNHLY and CDR2 FYNNEI. The CDR3 sequence is 16 residues long. The CDR3 loop is CASSPPGGGRPMGQYF. The CDR3 DNA follows: TGTGCCAGCAGCCCCCCCGGGGGGGGGCGCCCCATGGGGCAGTACTTC.

The chain combines TRBV5-1 with TRBJ2-7, with TRBD1 identical over 8 bases. The CDR3 consists of 12 residues. Trimming at V came to 4 bases and at J to 9 bases, leaving 6 bases not matched to a gene. Per the germline V gene, CDR1 is SGHRS and CDR2 is YFSETQ. The CDR3 coding sequence is TGCGCCAGCAGCCGTGACAGGGGTCGGCAGTACTTC. Amino acid sequence: CASSRDRGRQYF.

The chain carries TRBV6-6 and TRBJ1-1; TRBD1 agrees at 7 bases. The germline V gene has CDR1 MNHNY and CDR2 SVGAGI (reference sequence). J lost 0 bases, V lost 2 bases, and 0 bases had no gene match. There are 14 residues in the CDR3. CDR3 in amino acids: CASSYDRVNTEAFF. CDR3 bases: TGTGCCAGCAGTTACGACAGGGTGAACACTGAAGCTTTCTTT.

Turning to this clone: One junction end does not reproduce the germline sequence, and a read error may be involved. The chain joins TRBV10-3 to TRBJ2-5; D is perhaps TRBD2 (6 bases). The CDR3 extends over 15 amino acids. Germline values: CDR1 ENHRY, CDR2 SYGVKD. CDR3 in amino acids: CAVRRSPGVGETQYF. In DNA form, the CDR3 reads TGTGCCGTCAGACGGAGCCCGGGGGTGGGAGAGACCCAGTACTTC.

The chain is built from TRBV2 and TRBJ2-7, with 8 bases fitting TRBD1. The germline V gene encodes CDR1 SNHLY and CDR2 FYNNEI. V gave up 5 bases and J gave up 4 bases; unmatched junction bases: 1. The CDR3 consists of 12 residues. The DNA of the CDR3 is TGTGCCAGCAGTTGGACAGGGTACGAGCAGTACTTC. Protein sequence: CASSWTGYEQYF.